What follows are 27 T cell receptor beta chains derived from one specimen sequenced in a study of T cell changes during pregnancy in multiple sclerosis (dated by TCRdb to the late 2010s). The library was built by means of the immunoSEQ multiplex PCR assay. TCRdb limited this immuneACCESS table to in-frame rearrangements with V and J called. A share of clones is missing; checked studies link under half to unresolved V genes, and the rest is unexplained. The sample profile shows around 110,000 clones; roughly nine tenths of them were found once. Clones ranked in the top ten supply approximately 1.5% of the sample. The sequencing used peripheral blood, collected in the third trimester of pregnancy. The source is a female donor with multiple sclerosis, enrolled in a pregnancy study.

This chain uses TRBV28 with TRBJ2-3; TRBD2 aligns across 11 bases. Trimming took 6 bases from V and 3 from J; bases not matched to a gene: 5. The CDR3 consists of 15 residues. Germline-derived CDR1 and CDR2 are MDHEN and SYDVKM. The CDR3 loop is CASRATSGGTDTQYF. CDR3 nucleotide sequence: TGTGCCAGCAGAGCTACTAGCGGGGGAACAGATACGCAGTATTTT.

The J gene is TRBJ2-3, the V gene TRBV5-5; TRBD2 aligns across 10 bases. Germline CDR1 and CDR2: SGHKS and YYEKEE (reference sequence). J gave up 3 bases and V 1 base, and 5 bases lay outside the gene matches. CDR3 size: 16 residues. The CDR3, as DNA: TGTGCCAGCAGCTTGTTTCTAGCGGGGGAAACAGATACGCAGTATTTT. This sequence encodes CASSLFLAGETDTQYF.

The chain links TRBV28 to TRBJ1-2; D is perhaps TRBD1 (5 bases). V shed 10 bases and J shed 4 bases, with 16 bases lying between them. CDR1 and CDR2 (germline): MDHEN, SYDVKM. CDR3 size: 13 residues. The CDR3 bases are TGTGCCACCAAAGGGGAGGGAGGCTATGGCTACACCTTC. It yields the protein CATKGEGGYGYTF.

The chain recombines TRBV14 with TRBJ2-5, with 8 bases matching TRBD1. Germline V gives CDR1 SGHDN, CDR2 FVKESK. The CDR3 contains 13 residues. Losses at the gene ends were 8 bases for V and 0 bases for J; bases not matched to a gene: 2. The CDR3 is CASRDRHQETQYF. CDR3 coding DNA: TGTGCCAGCCGGGACAGGCACCAAGAGACCCAGTACTTC. The whole variable domain, filled in from reference TRBV14 and TRBJ2-5, reads EAGVTQFPSHSVIEKGQTVTLRCDPISGHDNLYWYRRVMGKEIKFLLHFVKESKQDESGMPNNRFLAERTGGTYSTLKVQPAELEDSGVYFCASRDRHQETQYFGPGTRLLVL.

J is TRBJ1-3 and V is TRBV7-3; 10 bases align to TRBD1. The germline gives CDR1 SGHTA, CDR2 FQGTGA. The CDR3 sequence is 15 residues long. With 4 bases clipped from V and 3 bases from J, the junction kept 3 bases outside the gene matches. Here the CDR3 reads CASSSGTGVGNTIYF. The CDR3 nucleotides are TGTGCCAGCAGCTCCGGGACAGGGGTTGGAAACACCATATATTTT.

The chain employs TRBV27 and TRBJ2-3; TRBD2 matches at 9 bases. The CDR3 consists of 17 residues. Germline V gene lookup returns CDR1 MNHEY and CDR2 SMNVEV (reference sequence). Trimming removed 0 bases from V and 8 bases from J; junction bases left unmatched: 12. Written as DNA, the CDR3 is TGTGCCAGCAGTTTATCGAGCCTAGCGGGGAGTAGGGGTACGCAGTATTTT. This gives the protein CASSLSSLAGSRGTQYF.

The chain has TRBV30 and TRBJ1-1; the D gene is possibly TRBD1 (5 bases). CDR3 length: 14 amino acids. Germline V gene sequence: CDR1 GTSNPN, CDR2 SVGIG (reference sequence). The V gene lost 8 bases and the J gene lost 4 bases, with 20 bases spanning the gap. The CDR3 DNA sequence: TGTGCCGGGGGGGGATCCACGCTGATCACTGAAGCTTTCTTT. Translation: CAGGGSTLITEAFF.

This rearrangement joins TRBV9 to TRBJ1-1; 11 nucleotides line up with TRBD1. J lost 5 bases, V lost 3 bases, and 6 bases had no gene match. The CDR3 is made up of 15 amino acids. CDR1 is SGDLS, CDR2 YYNGEE, per germline. Here the CDR3 reads CASSAGTGGGTEAFF. The CDR3 DNA is TGTGCCAGCAGCGCCGGGACAGGGGGTGGGACTGAAGCTTTCTTT.

The J gene is TRBJ2-1, the V gene TRBV27; 9 bases line up with TRBD2. Germline-derived CDR1 and CDR2 are MNHEY and SMNVEV (reference sequence). The CDR3 runs to 15 residues. The trim removed 6 bases at V and 5 bases at J, leaving 8 bases unmatched. The CDR3, as DNA: TGTGCCAGCAGCTCAGGGCTAGCGGGACACAATGAGCAGTTCTTC. As protein: CASSSGLAGHNEQFF.

About this clone itself: A read error may account for a junction end that differs from germline. Here the CDR3 reads CASSPPGLGDTRELFF. In DNA form, the CDR3 reads TGTGCCAGCTCACCACCGGGACTAGGGGACACCAGGGAGCTGTTTTTT. This sequence joins TRBV18 and TRBJ2-2; 8 positions match TRBD2. The CDR3 covers 16 residues. Germline CDR1 is KGHSH and CDR2 is LQKENI.

This chain links TRBV5-1 with TRBJ2-1; 11 bases are a match to TRBD2. The V gene end was trimmed by 4 bases and the J gene end by 9 bases; junction bases not matched to a gene: 15. The CDR3 is 17 residues long. Germline-derived CDR1 and CDR2 are SGHRS and YFSETQ. DNA of the CDR3: TGCGCCAGCAGCCCACCCGTACTAGCGGGAGATAGGACTGAGCAGTTCTTC. Its protein product is CASSPPVLAGDRTEQFF.

The J gene is TRBJ1-1, the V gene TRBV19; D remains unclear. The CDR3 has 14 residues. Germline V CDR1 and CDR2: LNHDA, SQIVND (reference sequence). V shed 3 bases and J shed 4 bases, with 12 bases lying between them. The CDR3 DNA reads TGTGCCAGTAGTATTAATAGGCGGAGCACTGAAGCTTTCTTT. This sequence encodes CASSINRRSTEAFF.

This rearrangement joins TRBV7-9 to TRBJ1-1, with 7 positions matching TRBD1. V lost 4 bases, J lost 1 base, and 6 bases stayed unmatched. The CDR3 extends over 15 amino acids. From germline, CDR1 is SEHNR and CDR2 FQNEAQ (reference sequence). The CDR3 coding sequence is TGTGCCAGCAGCTCAACAGGGGCAGGGAACACTGAAGCTTTCTTT. It is translated as CASSSTGAGNTEAFF.

CDR3 sequence reads: CASSEGLDYEQYF. In DNA, the CDR3 is TGTGCCAGCAGCGAGGGACTTGACTACGAGCAGTACTTC. The chain uses TRBV9 and TRBJ2-7, with a tentative D call TRBD2 (6 bases). The V gene lost 3 bases and the J gene lost 3 bases, with 10 bases spanning the gap. From germline, CDR1 is SGDLS and CDR2 YYNGEE. CDR3 length equals 13 residues.

The chain is built from TRBV7-6 and TRBJ1-1, with D possibly matching TRBD1 (5 bases). The CDR3 spans 14 residues. Germline assignment: CDR1 SGHVS and CDR2 FNYEAQ. V shed 1 base and J shed 4 bases, with 10 bases lying between them. The CDR3 nucleotides read TGTGCCAGCAGCTTAGAGGGGTGCTGCACTGAAGCTTTCTTT. This codes for CASSLEGCCTEAFF.

The rearrangement joins TRBV7-9 to TRBJ2-7, with TRBD2 identical over 8 bases. V was pared by 2 bases and J by 7 bases, with 7 bases of the junction left unmatched. Germline values: CDR1 SEHNR, CDR2 FQNEAQ (reference sequence). The CDR3 runs to 14 residues. This CDR3 is CASSLRGGAREQYF. The DNA for the CDR3 is TGTGCCAGCAGCTTACGGGGGGGGGCACGAGAGCAGTACTTC.

The chain recombines TRBV15 with TRBJ1-2; possible D gene TRBD1, 5 bases. Trimming shortened V by 1 base and J by 3 bases, and 12 bases separated the two germline ends. This CDR3 comprises 15 residues. From germline, CDR1 is LNHNV and CDR2 YYDKDF (reference sequence). CDR3 in DNA: TGTGCCACCAGCAGAGCGGGCAGGGACTACTATGGCTACACCTTC. It is translated as CATSRAGRDYYGYTF.

This clone has a handful of counts. The V gene is TRBV18, the J gene TRBJ1-1, with TRBD1 as a possible D gene (6 bases). CDR1 is KGHSH and CDR2 is LQKENI in the germline V gene. CDR3 length: 14 amino acids. The germline V and J ends were trimmed by 3 bases and 1 base, with 9 bases remaining between them. The CDR3 loop is CASSPYRENTEAFF. In nucleotides, the CDR3 is TGTGCCAGCTCACCGTACAGGGAGAACACTGAAGCTTTCTTT.

The rearrangement links TRBV18 to TRBJ1-2; the match to TRBD1 covers 10 bases. This CDR3 spans 14 amino acids. Germline CDR1 is KGHSH and CDR2 is LQKENI. Trimming at V came to 6 bases and at J to 3 bases, leaving 4 bases not matched to a gene. CDR3 DNA: TGTGCCAGCTCCGCGGGACAGGGGCACTATGGCTACACCTTC. Encoded protein: CASSAGQGHYGYTF.

With respect to this clone: Other nucleotide sequences from this sample produce the same CDR3. This chain joins TRBV30 and TRBJ1-2; the match to TRBD1 covers 9 bases. V was pared by 1 base and J by 2 bases, with 2 bases of the junction left unmatched. The V gene's germline CDR1 is GTSNPN and CDR2 SVGIG (reference sequence). The CDR3 extends over 14 amino acids. CDR3 sequence reads: CAWSAGQGNYGYTF. The CDR3 DNA follows: TGTGCCTGGAGTGCGGGACAGGGCAACTATGGCTACACCTTC.

The rearrangement uses TRBV19 and TRBJ1-5, with unresolved D. V was clipped by 5 bases and J by 0 bases, with 8 bases between them. CDR1 and CDR2 (germline): LNHDA, SQIVND (reference sequence). The CDR3 has 14 residues. CDR3 in amino acids: CASSLQSSNQPQHF. The CDR3 DNA follows: TGTGCCAGTAGTTTACAGAGTAGCAATCAGCCCCAGCATTTT.

The chain is built from TRBV12-5 and TRBJ2-1; TRBD1 matches 7 bases. After removal of 7 bases from V and 7 bases from J, the junction contained 4 bases not matched to a gene. Germline V lookup: CDR1 LGHNT, CDR2 FRNRAP. The CDR3 loop spans 12 amino acids. The CDR3 loop reads CASAPTGNEQFF. CDR3 bases: TGTGCTAGTGCCCCGACAGGGAATGAGCAGTTCTTC.

The chain joins TRBV19 to TRBJ1-5; 12 bases map to TRBD1. The ends lost 4 bases at V and 6 bases at J; junction bases unmatched: 4. The germline V gene encodes CDR1 LNHDA and CDR2 SQIVND (reference sequence). The CDR3 has 15 amino acids. The CDR3 loop is CASSKGTGGSQPQHF. CDR3 bases: TGTGCCAGTAGTAAAGGGACAGGGGGCAGTCAGCCCCAGCATTTT.

The V call is TRBV18, the J call TRBJ2-7, with 7 bases that match TRBD1. CDR3 length equals 14 residues. V dropped 5 bases and J dropped 0; count of bases not matched to a gene: 4. Germline V gene lookup returns CDR1 KGHSH and CDR2 LQKENI. CDR3 bases: TGTGCCAGCTCAACCGACAGGGTCTCCTACGAGCAGTACTTC. This codes for CASSTDRVSYEQYF. The full variable domain, in which reference TRBV18 and TRBJ2-7 provide the parts outside the CDR3, is NAGVMQNPRHLVRRRGQEARLRCSPMKGHSHVYWYRQLPEEGLKFMVYLQKENIIDESGMPKERFSAEFPKEGPSILRIQQVVRGDSAAYFCASSTDRVSYEQYFGPGTRLTVT.

This chain links TRBV10-3 with TRBJ2-2, with D possibly being TRBD1 (5 bases). Trimming shortened V by 0 bases and J by 2 bases, and 16 bases separated the two germline ends. The germline CDR1 and CDR2 sequences are ENHRY and SYGVKD. The CDR3 runs 18 residues. CDR3 region: CAISESGQNMGNTGELFF. The DNA of the CDR3 is TGTGCCATCAGTGAGTCGGGGCAGAATATGGGAAACACCGGGGAGCTGTTTTTT.

This rearrangement joins TRBV7-9 to TRBJ1-1; maybe TRBD1 (5 bases). Trimming pared 5 bases from V and 0 bases from J, leaving 13 bases between. This CDR3 has 15 amino acids. Germline V gene sequence: CDR1 SEHNR, CDR2 FQNEAQ (reference sequence). CDR3 loop: CASSASTALNTEAFF. The CDR3 region has the DNA TGTGCCAGCAGCGCCTCGACAGCTTTGAACACTGAAGCTTTCTTT.

The genes are TRBV2 and TRBJ2-2; D not resolved. CDR3 length equals 13 residues. V lost 7 bases, J lost 1 base, and 7 bases lay in between. Germline CDR1 is SNHLY and CDR2 is FYNNEI. In DNA, the CDR3 is TGTGCCAGCACTAGTCGGAACACCGGGGAGCTGTTTTTT. Amino acids: CASTSRNTGELFF.